This is a list of T cell receptor beta chains from one sample in a study of cytomegalovirus exposure and HLA in healthy donors. The method was immunoSEQ multiplex PCR; TCRdb's version includes in-frame clones alone and lacks a portion of them. The sample carries 130,000 or so clones, around 80% recorded once. The specimen was PBMCs. The receptors come from a man aged 25 to 40 in good health and CMV-seronegative. The CDR3 runs from the conserved cysteine through the conserved F or W. The order of the fields is clone size, J gene, D gene, V gene, CDR3 DNA, CDR3 protein. A D gene is named only where the DNA matches it firmly. Clone size is shown for a subset of rows, as once, few, many or a class of expanded clone.

clone size: few; J gene: TRBJ2-2; D gene: .; V gene: TRBV9; CDR3 DNA: TGTGCCAGCAGCGTAGCATTTGGAGGCGGGGAGCTGTTTTTT; CDR3 protein: CASSVAFGGGELFF
clone size: .; J gene: TRBJ1-2; D gene: .; V gene: TRBV25-1; CDR3 DNA: TGTGCCAGCAGTGTACAAAAAGGCTACACCTTC; CDR3 protein: CASSVQKGYTF
clone size: .; J gene: TRBJ1-4; D gene: .; V gene: TRBV18; CDR3 DNA: TGTGCCAGCTCGCTCAGGGTGGAAAACGAAAAACTGTTTTTT; CDR3 protein: CASSLRVENEKLFF
clone size: .; J gene: TRBJ2-7; D gene: .; V gene: TRBV6-1; CDR3 DNA: TGTGCCAGCAGGGAGGGGGCGGGTGTGCAGTACTTC; CDR3 protein: CASREGAGVQYF
clone size: .; J gene: TRBJ2-1; D gene: .; V gene: TRBV9; CDR3 DNA: TGTGCCAGTTCCCTTGGGGGCGCAACGTCTCGCGAGCAGTTCTTC; CDR3 protein: CASSLGGATSREQFF
clone size: few; J gene: TRBJ2-4; D gene: .; V gene: TRBV18; CDR3 DNA: TGTGCCAGCTCACCACGTCGGGGGGAAGGTCCCGGGGGCTTAGGCAAAAACATTCAGTACTTC; CDR3 protein: CASSPRRGEGPGGLGKNIQYF
clone size: .; J gene: TRBJ1-5; D gene: TRBD1; V gene: TRBV9; CDR3 DNA: TGTGCCAGCAGCGCCCTTTCGGGACAGGGCGAGCCCCAGCATTTT; CDR3 protein: CASSALSGQGEPQHF
clone size: .; J gene: TRBJ2-2; D gene: .; V gene: TRBV7-9; CDR3 DNA: TGTGCCAGCAGCTTCCCTACAGGGAAAACCGGGGAGCTGTTTTTT; CDR3 protein: CASSFPTGKTGELFF
clone size: .; J gene: TRBJ2-1; D gene: TRBD1; V gene: TRBV7-7; CDR3 DNA: TGTGCCAGCAGCCCACCGGGACAGCCCTACAATGAGCAGTTCTTC; CDR3 protein: CASSPPGQPYNEQFF
clone size: .; J gene: TRBJ2-3; D gene: .; V gene: TRBV2; CDR3 DNA: TGTGCCAGCAGTGAAGCGCTAAGGAGGGCAGGCACAGATACGCAGTATTTT; CDR3 protein: CASSEALRRAGTDTQYF
clone size: .; J gene: TRBJ2-1; D gene: TRBD2; V gene: TRBV7-2; CDR3 DNA: TGTGCCAGCAGCTTAGCAGCGGGAGTCAGCAATGAGCAGTTCTTC; CDR3 protein: CASSLAAGVSNEQFF
clone size: .; J gene: TRBJ1-5; D gene: .; V gene: TRBV20-1; CDR3 DNA: TGCAGTGCTAGAGCAGGTCAGCCCCAGCATTTT; CDR3 protein: CSARAGQPQHF
clone size: .; J gene: TRBJ1-5; D gene: .; V gene: TRBV19; CDR3 DNA: TGTGCCAGTAAGGACAGTGCCTATAGCAATCAGCCCCAGCATTTT; CDR3 protein: CASKDSAYSNQPQHF
clone size: .; J gene: TRBJ2-3; D gene: TRBD1; V gene: TRBV5-1; CDR3 DNA: TGCGCCACCGGACAGGGAAGCACAGATACGCAGTATTTT; CDR3 protein: CATGQGSTDTQYF
clone size: .; J gene: TRBJ1-1; D gene: .; V gene: TRBV28; CDR3 DNA: TGTGCCAGCAGTTTATTATCTGAAGCTTTCTTT; CDR3 protein: CASSLLSEAFF
clone size: .; J gene: TRBJ2-7; D gene: TRBD1; V gene: TRBV10-3; CDR3 DNA: TGTGCCATCAAGAGACAGGGGGCTGGCGAGCAGTACTTC; CDR3 protein: CAIKRQGAGEQYF
clone size: .; J gene: TRBJ2-5; D gene: .; V gene: TRBV9; CDR3 DNA: TGTGCCAGCAGCGTAGGTTTTAGCGGTCAAGAGACCCAGTACTTC; CDR3 protein: CASSVGFSGQETQYF
clone size: .; J gene: TRBJ1-4; D gene: .; V gene: TRBV14; CDR3 DNA: TGTGCCAGCAGCCAACAGTTCGGGACACGGCTGTTTTTT; CDR3 protein: CASSQQFGTRLFF
clone size: few; J gene: TRBJ2-7; D gene: .; V gene: TRBV27; CDR3 DNA: TGTGCCAGCAGTTTAACGGGGGGCGCATCCTACGAGCAGTACTTC; CDR3 protein: CASSLTGGASYEQYF
clone size: .; J gene: TRBJ1-5; D gene: TRBD1; V gene: TRBV30; CDR3 DNA: TGTGCCTGGACCAAGCCGGGACAGGGAAATCAGCCCCAGCATTTT; CDR3 protein: CAWTKPGQGNQPQHF
clone size: .; J gene: TRBJ2-3; D gene: .; V gene: TRBV15; CDR3 DNA: TGTGCCACCAGCAGAGATGGGCAGTCAAGAAGCACAGATACGCAGTATTTT; CDR3 protein: CATSRDGQSRSTDTQYF
clone size: few; J gene: TRBJ2-5; D gene: TRBD1; V gene: TRBV6-5; CDR3 DNA: TGTGCCAGCACTCCGACAGGGGGCCAAGAGACCCAGTACTTC; CDR3 protein: CASTPTGGQETQYF
clone size: .; J gene: TRBJ1-1; D gene: .; V gene: TRBV29-1; CDR3 DNA: TGCAGCGGGGGGGGCAGGGAAACTGAAGCTTTCTTT; CDR3 protein: CSGGGRETEAFF
clone size: few; J gene: TRBJ1-1; D gene: TRBD1; V gene: TRBV6-1; CDR3 DNA: TGTGCCAGCAGTAACGGACAGGGATACACTGAAGCTTTCTTT; CDR3 protein: CASSNGQGYTEAFF
clone size: few; J gene: TRBJ2-1; D gene: .; V gene: TRBV30; CDR3 DNA: TGTGCCTGGAGTGGAGGGAGATCCTGGAATGAGCAGTTCTTC; CDR3 protein: CAWSGGRSWNEQFF
clone size: .; J gene: TRBJ2-7; D gene: .; V gene: TRBV19; CDR3 DNA: TGTGCCACTTCGGTGGCTTCCCCGTCAGGCGAGCAGTACTTC; CDR3 protein: CATSVASPSGEQYF
clone size: .; J gene: TRBJ2-5; D gene: TRBD1; V gene: TRBV5-1; CDR3 DNA: TGCGCCAGCAGCCCCGACCCCACAGGGGCCGGAGAGACCCAGTACTTC; CDR3 protein: CASSPDPTGAGETQYF
clone size: .; J gene: TRBJ1-2; D gene: .; V gene: TRBV4-2; CDR3 DNA: TGTGCCAGTAGGACACCCTCTAGAAGTGGCTACACCTTC; CDR3 protein: CASRTPSRSGYTF
clone size: .; J gene: TRBJ1-2; D gene: TRBD1; V gene: TRBV10-3; CDR3 DNA: TGTGCCATCAGGGAAGGGGAACAGGGGGATGGCTACACCTTC; CDR3 protein: CAIREGEQGDGYTF
clone size: .; J gene: TRBJ1-2; D gene: .; V gene: TRBV7-9; CDR3 DNA: TGTGCCAGCAGCTTAGAAGCCCGGGGAAATGGCTACACCTTC; CDR3 protein: CASSLEARGNGYTF
clone size: .; J gene: TRBJ2-1; D gene: TRBD2; V gene: TRBV5-4; CDR3 DNA: TGTGCCAGCAGCGACGGGAGGTGGGACCACAATGAGCAGTTCTTC; CDR3 protein: CASSDGRWDHNEQFF
clone size: .; J gene: TRBJ2-1; D gene: .; V gene: TRBV18; CDR3 DNA: TGTGCCAGCTCACTTAGGGGTAATGAGCAGTTCTTC; CDR3 protein: CASSLRGNEQFF
clone size: .; J gene: TRBJ2-4; D gene: TRBD1; V gene: TRBV4-2; CDR3 DNA: TGTGCCAGCAGCCAAGATAGGGGGCAGGGCGCCAAAAACATTCAGTACTTC; CDR3 protein: CASSQDRGQGAKNIQYF
clone size: .; J gene: TRBJ1-4; D gene: TRBD1; V gene: TRBV28; CDR3 DNA: TGTGCCAGCGGACAGGGAACTAATGAAAAACTGTTTTTT; CDR3 protein: CASGQGTNEKLFF
clone size: .; J gene: TRBJ2-1; D gene: TRBD2; V gene: TRBV29-1; CDR3 DNA: TGCAGCGTTGACGGCGGGAGCTGGAATGAGCAGTTCTTC; CDR3 protein: CSVDGGSWNEQFF
clone size: .; J gene: TRBJ2-5; D gene: .; V gene: TRBV9; CDR3 DNA: TGTGCCAGCAGCGTTCTCGGGAACCCAGAGACCCAGTACTTC; CDR3 protein: CASSVLGNPETQYF
clone size: .; J gene: TRBJ1-4; D gene: .; V gene: TRBV7-9; CDR3 DNA: TGTGCCAGCAGCTTAGGCCCGCTAGAAAAACTGTTTTTT; CDR3 protein: CASSLGPLEKLFF
clone size: .; J gene: TRBJ1-5; D gene: TRBD1; V gene: TRBV19; CDR3 DNA: TGTGCCAGTCAAGACAGGGGAGGTCAGCCCCAGCATTTT; CDR3 protein: CASQDRGGQPQHF
clone size: .; J gene: TRBJ1-4; D gene: .; V gene: TRBV30; CDR3 DNA: TGTGCCTGGAGAGGGGGGGGACAAGGCAATGAAAAACTGTTTTTT; CDR3 protein: CAWRGGGQGNEKLFF
clone size: .; J gene: TRBJ2-2; D gene: .; V gene: TRBV9; CDR3 DNA: TGTGCCACCTCCGAGGGCACCGGGGAGCTGTTTTTT; CDR3 protein: CATSEGTGELFF
clone size: .; J gene: TRBJ1-2; D gene: TRBD1; V gene: TRBV6-5; CDR3 DNA: TGTGCCAGCAGCATTCACAGGGGCTATGGCTACACCTTC; CDR3 protein: CASSIHRGYGYTF
clone size: .; J gene: TRBJ2-7; D gene: .; V gene: TRBV4-2; CDR3 DNA: TGTGCCAGCAGCCAAGGCGGGACGAAAATCTACGAGCAGTACTTC; CDR3 protein: CASSQGGTKIYEQYF
clone size: .; J gene: TRBJ2-7; D gene: .; V gene: TRBV4-2; CDR3 DNA: TGTGCCAGCAGCCAAGACGATTCTACCTCCTACGAGCAGTACTTC; CDR3 protein: CASSQDDSTSYEQYF
clone size: .; J gene: TRBJ2-5; D gene: .; V gene: TRBV5-6; CDR3 DNA: TGTGCCAGCAGCTCCATGCAAGGGGCTCCAGAGGCCCAGTACTTC; CDR3 protein: CASSSMQGAPEAQYF
clone size: .; J gene: TRBJ1-5; D gene: .; V gene: TRBV10-3; CDR3 DNA: TGTGCCATCAGTGTACAGCCCCAGCATTTT; CDR3 protein: CAISVQPQHF
clone size: .; J gene: TRBJ2-1; D gene: .; V gene: TRBV6-6; CDR3 DNA: TGTGCCAGCAGAAAAACCGGGACTGCTAATGAGCAGTTCTTC; CDR3 protein: CASRKTGTANEQFF
clone size: .; J gene: TRBJ1-2; D gene: .; V gene: TRBV28; CDR3 DNA: TGTGCCAGCAGTTCCCCCCGTTATGGCTACACCTTC; CDR3 protein: CASSSPRYGYTF
clone size: .; J gene: TRBJ2-3; D gene: .; V gene: TRBV5-5; CDR3 DNA: TGTGCCAGCAGCTTGGGGACGGGGGATACGCAGTATTTT; CDR3 protein: CASSLGTGDTQYF
clone size: once; J gene: TRBJ1-6; D gene: TRBD1; V gene: TRBV10-2; CDR3 DNA: TGCGCCAGCAGTGACCCTCTGGGCAGGGGGTTTAATTCACCCCTCCACTTT; CDR3 protein: CASSDPLGRGFNSPLHF
clone size: .; J gene: TRBJ1-5; D gene: .; V gene: TRBV13; CDR3 DNA: TGTGCCAGCAGCCTAGGACGGTCCCAGCCCCAGCATTTT; CDR3 protein: CASSLGRSQPQHF
clone size: .; J gene: TRBJ2-2; D gene: .; V gene: TRBV20-1; CDR3 DNA: TGCAGTGCTACAGGGCCGGGGGAGCTGTTTTTT; CDR3 protein: CSATGPGELFF
clone size: .; J gene: TRBJ1-2; D gene: .; V gene: TRBV29-1; CDR3 DNA: TGCAGCGTTGAAGGGCCGGGGGATGGCTACACCTTC; CDR3 protein: CSVEGPGDGYTF
clone size: .; J gene: TRBJ2-1; D gene: TRBD2; V gene: TRBV30; CDR3 DNA: TGTGCCTGGGCCCAACCGGGGGGAAGAAGGAGATATGAGCAGTTCTTC; CDR3 protein: CAWAQPGGRRRYEQFF
clone size: .; J gene: TRBJ2-1; D gene: .; V gene: TRBV6-6; CDR3 DNA: TGTGCCAGCAGTTACTCGAGCAATGAGCAGTTCTTC; CDR3 protein: CASSYSSNEQFF
clone size: .; J gene: TRBJ2-6; D gene: .; V gene: TRBV5-8; CDR3 DNA: TGTGCCAGCAGCTTGCGAGCACTAGGGGCCAACGTCCTGACTTTC; CDR3 protein: CASSLRALGANVLTF
clone size: .; J gene: TRBJ2-3; D gene: TRBD2; V gene: TRBV5-1; CDR3 DNA: TGCGCCAGCAGCTACGGGACTAGTTTTTATTCAGATACGCAGTATTTT; CDR3 protein: CASSYGTSFYSDTQYF
clone size: once; J gene: TRBJ2-1; D gene: TRBD2; V gene: TRBV7-6; CDR3 DNA: TGTGCCAGCAGCATAAGGACTAGCGGGAGTCTAAATGAGCAGTTCTTC; CDR3 protein: CASSIRTSGSLNEQFF
clone size: .; J gene: TRBJ1-2; D gene: TRBD1; V gene: TRBV4-1; CDR3 DNA: TGTGCCAGCAGCCAACAGCAGGGGGTAACGTATGGCTACACCTTC; CDR3 protein: CASSQQQGVTYGYTF
clone size: once; J gene: TRBJ2-5; D gene: .; V gene: TRBV28; CDR3 DNA: TGTGCCAGCAGTCTAGGACAGCGCAAACAAGAGACCCAGTACTTC; CDR3 protein: CASSLGQRKQETQYF